A selection of T cell receptor beta chains follows, all from one sample in a study of T-cell reconstitution after alpha-beta-depleted transplantation in children. MiXCR was run by TCRdb on the PCR reads, yielding one entry per CDR3 protein. This table holds 350,000 to 500,000 distinct CDR3 sequences, about 40% found once. This specimen was PBMCs, taken before TCRalphabeta/CD19-depleted stem cell transplant. The receptors were gathered from a girl between 2 and 10 years old with aplastic anemia, due to receive a stem cell transplant. The CDR3 runs from the conserved cysteine through the conserved F or W. Fields, in order: V gene, CDR3 length, clone size, J gene, CDR3 protein. For some rows the clone size is stated as once, few or many, or as a class when expanded; others skip it.

>TRBV4-1|15|few|TRBJ2-7
CASSLLQDSDYEQYF
>TRBV5-5|15|NA|TRBJ2-3
CASSRDGSITDTQYF
>TRBV6-5|9|NA|TRBJ2-1
CASSLGQFF
>TRBV20-1|15|NA|TRBJ2-3
CSARIEGAGTDTQYF
>TRBV10-2|14|NA|TRBJ2-7
CASNDRDPAYEQYF
>TRBV29-1|12|NA|TRBJ2-5
CSVGTDGETQYF
>TRBV20-1|15|NA|TRBJ2-7
CSARGDRGFSYEQYF
>TRBV9|13|few|TRBJ2-3
CASSRPGRPTQYF
>TRBV12-3/TRBV12-4|14|many|TRBJ2-2
CASSLATATGELFF
>TRBV7-9|16|NA|TRBJ2-1
CASSARLAGGMNEQFF
>TRBV12-3/TRBV12-4|15|few|TRBJ1-5
CASRARIGVNQPQHF
>TRBV7-6|14|few|TRBJ2-7
CASSLEGAAGEQYF
>TRBV6-1|16|NA|TRBJ1-3
CASSPGTGAVGNTIYF
>TRBV3-1|13|many|TRBJ1-5
CASSQTQNQPQHF
>TRBV5-4|12|many|TRBJ2-1
CASSWRLHEQFF
>TRBV18|13|NA|TRBJ2-3
CASSTGKTDTQYF
>TRBV29-1|14|NA|TRBJ2-7
CSVAGLQPLYEQYF